Described below is a single TCR beta chain sequence and its context. Its antigen is still unknown. Other nucleotide sequences from this sample produce the same CDR3. The data were obtained in a study of shared clonotypes between healthy human individuals. Regarding the study as a whole: Collection of samples was limited to blood; tissue repertoires likely differ. An anticipated effect of sequencing depth on clonotype sharing among donors was recognized. Generation probabilities of non-shared clonotypes were lower (relative to those shared by all four donors).

CDR1 is SGHRS and CDR2 is YFSETQ in the germline V gene. V was pared by 2 bases and J by 5 bases, with 4 bases between. This CDR3 contains 11 residues. CD4+ cell separation produced CD45RA+ naive and CD45RA-negative memory subsets. Generated by immunoSEQ multiplex PCR, the TCRdb table keeps only in-frame clones and is missing some. This sample has approximately 1,500,000 clones, with under 99% found just once. The source of this sequence is a young man in good health. The sample comprised naive CD4+ T cells sorted from blood. Noted subset: CD45RA+ positively selected. The chain uses TRBV5-1 and TRBJ2-5, with D unresolved. Here the CDR3 DNA reads TGCGCCAGCAGCTTAGCGGAGACCCAGTACTTC. It specifies CASSLAETQYF.